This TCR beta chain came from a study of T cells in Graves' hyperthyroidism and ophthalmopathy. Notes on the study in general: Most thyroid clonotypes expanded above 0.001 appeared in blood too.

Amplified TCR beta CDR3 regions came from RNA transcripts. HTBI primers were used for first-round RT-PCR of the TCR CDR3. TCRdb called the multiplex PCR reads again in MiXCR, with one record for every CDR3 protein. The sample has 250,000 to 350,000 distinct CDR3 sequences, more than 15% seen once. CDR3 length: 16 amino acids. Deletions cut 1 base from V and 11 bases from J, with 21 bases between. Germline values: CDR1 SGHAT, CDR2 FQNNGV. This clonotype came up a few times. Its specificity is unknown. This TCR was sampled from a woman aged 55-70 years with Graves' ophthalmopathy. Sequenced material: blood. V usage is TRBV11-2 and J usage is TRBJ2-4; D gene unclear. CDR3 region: CASSLGWTSGRKVQYF. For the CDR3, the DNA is TGTGCCAGCAGCTTAGGGTGGACGTCTGGACGGAAAGTTCAGTACTTC.